The 6 T cell receptor beta chains below all came from one sample that was sequenced in a study of OX40 agonist ivuxolimab in advanced cancers. Assay used: immunoSEQ multiplex PCR; TCRdb lists only in-frame clones, some missing. The data hold 40,000 to 45,000 clones, with roughly nine tenths observed a single time. This specimen consisted of CD4+ or CD8+ T cells sorted from blood, obtained in a trial of the OX40 agonist ivuxolimab. Every receptor here comes from an adult with an advanced solid tumor such as melanoma, head and neck, liver or kidney cancer.

V is TRBV16 and J is TRBJ1-5, with 8 bases fitting TRBD1. Germline CDR1 and CDR2: KGHSY and FQNENV. There are 16 residues in the CDR3. The J segment lost 3 bases and the V segment lost 0 bases, leaving 4 bases of the junction unmatched. The CDR3 nucleotides read TGTGCCAGCAGCCAATCCGCGCAGGGGGCCAATCAGCCCCAGCATTTT. It specifies CASSQSAQGANQPQHF.

The genes are TRBV19 and TRBJ2-7; TRBD2 aligns across 7 bases. V dropped 3 bases and J dropped 3; count of bases not matched to a gene: 14. Germline loops: CDR1 LNHDA, CDR2 SQIVND (reference sequence). CDR3 length: 17 amino acids. The CDR3 here is CASSIDISGTTFYEQYF. For the CDR3, the DNA is TGTGCCAGTAGTATTGACATATCCGGGACTACGTTCTACGAGCAGTACTTC.

The gene calls are TRBV19 and TRBJ1-1, with 9 bases identical to TRBD1. This CDR3 contains 14 residues. Trimming removed 6 bases from V and 7 bases from J; junction bases left unmatched: 9. Germline CDR1 LNHDA, CDR2 SQIVND (reference sequence). The CDR3 spells CASREQGARIEAFF. CDR3 bases: TGTGCCAGTAGAGAACAGGGGGCGAGAATTGAAGCTTTCTTT.

This clone was picked up one time. The chain carries TRBV11-2 and TRBJ1-1; D might be TRBD1 (5 bases). Germline V gene lookup returns CDR1 SGHAT and CDR2 FQNNGV. This CDR3 has 15 residues. V lost 2 bases to trimming and J lost 4 bases, with 14 bases between them. The CDR3 sequence is CASSLNGARATEAFF. The DNA for the CDR3 is TGTGCCAGCAGCTTAAATGGGGCGAGGGCCACTGAAGCTTTCTTT.

The count of this clone is one. CDR3 sequence (DNA): TGCAGTGCTAGCCTTCCCGCTGAAGCTTTCTTT. It encodes CSASLPAEAFF. The rearrangement links TRBV20-1 to TRBJ1-1, with unresolved D. The CDR3 is 11 amino acids. Deletions cut 3 bases from V and 6 bases from J, with 8 bases between. Germline values: CDR1 DFQATT, CDR2 SNEGSKA (reference sequence).

This rearrangement joins TRBV6-1 to TRBJ1-4; 8 positions agree with TRBD1. With 10 bases clipped from V and 8 bases from J, the junction kept 12 bases outside the gene matches. This CDR3 contains 14 residues. Germline-derived CDR1 and CDR2 are MNHNS and SASEGT. The CDR3 nucleotides are TGTGCCACTTGGACAGGGCAGGATCACGAAAAACTGTTTTTT. Encoded protein: CATWTGQDHEKLFF.